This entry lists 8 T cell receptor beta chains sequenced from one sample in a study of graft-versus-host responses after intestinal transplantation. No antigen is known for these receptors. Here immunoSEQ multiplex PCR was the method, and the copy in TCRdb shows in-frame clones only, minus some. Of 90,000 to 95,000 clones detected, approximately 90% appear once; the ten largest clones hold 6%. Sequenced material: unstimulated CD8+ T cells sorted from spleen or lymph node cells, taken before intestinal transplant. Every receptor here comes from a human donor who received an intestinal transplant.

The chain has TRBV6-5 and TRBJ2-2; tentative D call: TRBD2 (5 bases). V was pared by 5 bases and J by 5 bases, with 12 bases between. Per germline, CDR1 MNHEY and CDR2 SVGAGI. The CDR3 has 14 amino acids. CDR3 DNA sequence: TGTGCCAGCAGTGAAGTTAGCGAGACCGGGGAGCTGTTTTTT. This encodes CASSEVSETGELFF.

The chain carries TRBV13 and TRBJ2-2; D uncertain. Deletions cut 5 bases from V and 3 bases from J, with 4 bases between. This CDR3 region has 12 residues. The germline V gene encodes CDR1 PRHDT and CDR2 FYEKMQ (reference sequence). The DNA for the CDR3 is TGTGCCAGCAGCCGGTACACCGGGGAGCTGTTTTTT. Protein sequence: CASSRYTGELFF.

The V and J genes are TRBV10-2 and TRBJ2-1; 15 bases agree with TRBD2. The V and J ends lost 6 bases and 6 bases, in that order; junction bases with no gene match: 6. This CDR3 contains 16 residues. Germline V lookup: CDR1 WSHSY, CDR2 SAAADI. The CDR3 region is CASSPGLAGGSNEQFF. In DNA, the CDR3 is TGCGCCAGCAGCCCGGGACTAGCGGGGGGATCCAATGAGCAGTTCTTC.

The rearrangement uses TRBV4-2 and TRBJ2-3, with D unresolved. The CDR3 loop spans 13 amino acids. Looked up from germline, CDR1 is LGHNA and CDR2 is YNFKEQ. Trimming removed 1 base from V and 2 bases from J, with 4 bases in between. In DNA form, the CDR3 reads TGTGCCAGCAGCCAAGTTACCACAGATACGCAGTATTTT. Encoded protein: CASSQVTTDTQYF.

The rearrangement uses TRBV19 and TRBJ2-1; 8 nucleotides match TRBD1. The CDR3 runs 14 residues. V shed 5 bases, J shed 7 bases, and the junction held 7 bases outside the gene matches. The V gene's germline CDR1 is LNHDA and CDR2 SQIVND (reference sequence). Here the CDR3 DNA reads TGTGCCAGTAGTTCCCCCGGGACAGGTAATGAGCAGTTCTTC. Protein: CASSSPGTGNEQFF.

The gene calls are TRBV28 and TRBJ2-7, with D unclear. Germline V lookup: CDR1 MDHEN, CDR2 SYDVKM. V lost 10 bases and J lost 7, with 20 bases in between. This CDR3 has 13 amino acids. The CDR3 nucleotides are TGTGCCACACAGTCTTTTCTAGATCTGGAGCAGTACTTC. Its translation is CATQSFLDLEQYF.

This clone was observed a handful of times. The CDR3 region has the DNA TGTGCCAGCAGCTTTGGGCCCACAAACGAAAAACTGTTTTTT. Translating it yields CASSFGPTNEKLFF. The chain joins TRBV5-6 to TRBJ1-4; D unresolved. The V gene lost 2 bases and the J gene lost 8 bases, with 13 bases spanning the gap. The CDR3 extends over 14 amino acids. Germline CDR1 and CDR2: SGHDT and YYEEEE. Full variable domain (outside the CDR3, taken from reference TRBV5-6 and TRBJ1-4): DAGVTQSPTHLIKTRGQQVTLRCSPKSGHDTVSWYQQALGQGPQFIFQYYEEEERQRGNFPDRFSGHQFPNYSSELNVNALLLGDSALYLCASSFGPTNEKLFFGSGTQLSVL.

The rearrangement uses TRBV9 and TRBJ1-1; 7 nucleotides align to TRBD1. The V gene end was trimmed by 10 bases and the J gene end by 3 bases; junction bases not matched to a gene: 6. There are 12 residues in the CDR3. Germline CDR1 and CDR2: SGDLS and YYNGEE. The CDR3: CAGDRAYTEAFF. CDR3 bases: TGTGCCGGCGACAGGGCCTACACTGAAGCTTTCTTT.